Presented here are 30 T cell receptor beta chains from one specimen sequenced in a study of shared clonotypes between healthy human individuals. Only in-frame clones appear in the TCRdb table, and some are missing; sequencing was by immunoSEQ multiplex PCR. This table has approximately 710,000 clones, 90% appearing once. Specimen: memory CD8+ T cells from PBMCs. The subset denotes: CD45RO+ cells pooled with CCR7-negative TemRA cells. The receptors were gathered from a man between 18 and 29 years old in good health. Some clones in this sample may be carry-over from other donors' samples.

The chain links TRBV27 to TRBJ2-1; D is perhaps TRBD1 (6 bases). The germline V and J ends were trimmed by 3 bases and 4 bases, with 13 bases remaining between them. Per germline, CDR1 MNHEY and CDR2 SMNVEV (reference sequence). The CDR3 is 15 amino acids. The CDR3 region is CASSFRDTLYNEQFF. The CDR3, as DNA: TGTGCCAGCAGTTTCCGGGACACCTTATACAATGAGCAGTTCTTC.

The V and J genes are TRBV2 and TRBJ2-1, with D perhaps being TRBD1 or TRBD2 (6 bases each). With 4 bases removed from V and 6 bases from J, the gap between germline ends came to 16 bases. This CDR3 is built from 15 residues. CDR1 is SNHLY and CDR2 is FYNNEI in the germline V gene. CDR3 sequence: CASSAGPGDSNEQFF. The CDR3, as DNA: TGTGCCAGCAGTGCGGGGCCAGGGGACTCCAATGAGCAGTTCTTC.

Concerning this clone: The sample has other DNA sequences that encode this CDR3 too. The rearrangement uses TRBV27 and TRBJ2-7, with D possibly being TRBD1 or TRBD2 (5 bases each). CDR3 length equals 13 residues. CDR1 is MNHEY, CDR2 SMNVEV, per germline (reference sequence). Trimming removed 3 bases from V and 2 bases from J, with 8 bases in between. CDR3 region: CASSLGETYEQYF. The CDR3, as DNA: TGTGCCAGCAGTTTGGGGGAGACCTACGAGCAGTACTTC.

The DNA of the CDR3 is TGTGCCAGCAGTTTCGTGGCGGGACTACTCTACGAGCAGTACTTC. Encoded protein: CASSFVAGLLYEQYF. The chain recombines TRBV27 with TRBJ2-7; 7 bases align to TRBD2. This CDR3 contains 15 residues. The V segment lost 3 bases and the J segment 3 bases; nucleotides outside the gene matches: 8. Germline assignment: CDR1 MNHEY and CDR2 SMNVEV (reference sequence).

The chain carries TRBV15 and TRBJ2-1, with 12 bases fitting TRBD2. V lost 1 base to trimming and J lost 9 bases; unmatched junction nucleotides: 7. CDR1 and CDR2 from the germline V gene are LNHNV and YYDKDF (reference sequence). The CDR3 is made up of 16 amino acids. The CDR3 bases are TGTGCCACCAGCAGAGCCCGACTAGCGGGAGCCTCTGAGCAGTTCTTC. Translating gives CATSRARLAGASEQFF.

V gene TRBV2 combines with J gene TRBJ2-6, with D perhaps matching TRBD2 (5 bases). V was clipped by 4 bases and J by 0 bases, with 16 bases between them. This CDR3 comprises 18 residues. Germline V gene data show CDR1 as SNHLY and CDR2 as FYNNEI. DNA of the CDR3: TGTGCCAGCAGTGGCCGGGAACGTTTAAACTCTGGGGCCAACGTCCTGACTTTC. It codes for CASSGRERLNSGANVLTF.

The chain carries TRBV9 and TRBJ1-1; 8 nucleotides match TRBD1. The V gene end was trimmed by 0 bases and the J gene end by 1 base; junction bases not matched to a gene: 2. The CDR3 sequence is 15 residues long. Per the germline V gene, CDR1 is SGDLS and CDR2 is YYNGEE. CDR3: CASSVVGTGNTEAFF. CDR3 DNA sequence: TGTGCCAGCAGCGTAGTTGGGACAGGGAACACTGAAGCTTTCTTT.

The genes are TRBV4-1 and TRBJ2-3, with D perhaps given as TRBD1 or TRBD2 (5 bases each). The CDR3 is 16 residues long. Germline V gene lookup returns CDR1 MGHRA and CDR2 YSYEKL. Between the trimmed V and J ends, which lost 2 bases and 2 bases, there was a span of 14 bases. In nucleotides, the CDR3 is TGCGCCAGCAGCCAATGGACTGGCGGACACACAGATACGCAGTATTTT. This codes for CASSQWTGGHTDTQYF.

This chain connects TRBV5-8 to TRBJ2-7, with 9 bases identical to TRBD2. In germline, CDR1 is SGHTS, CDR2 YDEGEE. CDR3 length: 14 residues. Germline trimming cut 10 bases from V and 7 bases from J; bases unmatched to any gene: 15. This chain's CDR3 is CAGRERGEKEEQYF. For the CDR3, the DNA is TGTGCCGGGAGGGAGCGGGGGGAAAAGGAAGAGCAGTACTTC.

This rearrangement joins TRBV2 to TRBJ2-5; 8 bases line up with TRBD1. V lost 4 bases and J lost 5; bases outside the gene matches: 6. Germline V gene data show CDR1 as SNHLY and CDR2 as FYNNEI. This CDR3 is 14 amino acids long. CDR3 residues: CASSVGQGRETQYF. The CDR3 bases are TGTGCCAGCAGTGTCGGACAGGGTAGGGAGACCCAGTACTTC.

This clone was detected only once. V usage is TRBV27 and J usage is TRBJ2-7; the match to TRBD1 covers 7 bases. Looked up from germline, CDR1 is MNHEY and CDR2 is SMNVEV (reference sequence). With 8 bases clipped from V and 0 bases from J, the junction kept 7 bases outside the gene matches. The CDR3 runs 14 residues. CDR3 loop: CASHPRQGSYEQYF. The CDR3 DNA sequence: TGTGCCAGCCATCCGAGACAGGGCTCCTACGAGCAGTACTTC.

The chain uses TRBV28 and TRBJ2-2; weak D call: TRBD1 (6 bases). This CDR3 has 15 amino acids. The V end lost 3 bases, the J end lost 6 bases, and 14 bases lay between the germline ends. Germline V gene lookup returns CDR1 MDHEN and CDR2 SYDVKM. The chain's CDR3 is CASSLGTPGAGELFF. The CDR3 DNA is TGTGCCAGCAGTTTGGGAACCCCAGGGGCCGGGGAGCTGTTTTTT.

This chain connects TRBV9 to TRBJ1-2; no clear D. Germline values: CDR1 SGDLS, CDR2 YYNGEE. The length of the CDR3 is 14 residues. The ends were cut back, 0 bases at V and 5 bases at J, with 11 bases in the middle. The CDR3 is CASSVGDSGYGYTF. The CDR3 DNA is TGTGCCAGCAGCGTAGGAGACTCCGGATATGGCTACACCTTC.

This clone was counted once. The chain links TRBV5-6 to TRBJ2-7, with 8 bases identical to TRBD2. Germline CDR1 reads SGHDT; CDR2 reads YYEEEE. With 2 bases clipped from V and 3 bases from J, the junction kept 1 base outside the gene matches. This CDR3 region has 13 residues. The CDR3 loop reads CASSFGTSYEQYF. Written as DNA, the CDR3 is TGTGCCAGCAGCTTCGGGACTAGCTACGAGCAGTACTTC.

This clone was detected a few times. The rearrangement joins TRBV13 to TRBJ2-5, with D tentatively TRBD1 (5 bases). This CDR3 comprises 14 residues. Looked up from germline, CDR1 is PRHDT and CDR2 is FYEKMQ (reference sequence). V was pared by 4 bases and J by 4 bases, with 13 bases between. The DNA of the CDR3 is TGTGCCAGCAGCTCCCGATCAGGGCGAGAGACCCAGTACTTC. It translates to CASSSRSGRETQYF.

The chain carries TRBV5-1 and TRBJ2-7, with a tentative D call TRBD1 (5 bases). The CDR3 sequence is 16 residues long. V was shortened by 0 bases and J by 0 bases, with 13 bases between the two germline ends. The germline CDR1 and CDR2 sequences are SGHRS and YFSETQ. CDR3 sequence reads: CASSLGQRQPSYEQYF. CDR3 bases: TGCGCCAGCAGCTTGGGGCAAAGACAGCCCTCCTACGAGCAGTACTTC.

The table lists this clone with a count of one. In nucleotides, the CDR3 is TGTGCCATCAGGACCAGGGAGAACACCATATATTTT. This codes for CAIRTRENTIYF. The chain joins TRBV10-3 to TRBJ1-3; D is possibly TRBD1 (5 bases). Trimming took 6 bases from V and 7 from J, leaving 10 bases between them. This CDR3 is built from 12 residues. Germline V gives CDR1 ENHRY, CDR2 SYGVKD.

The chain has TRBV5-6 and TRBJ2-2; D is possibly TRBD2 (5 bases). This CDR3 has 12 amino acids. CDR1 is SGHDT, CDR2 YYEEEE, per germline. Trimming left V 4 bases short and J 11 bases short, with 12 bases between. CDR3 sequence reads: CASSPDRGELFF. The CDR3 DNA follows: TGTGCCAGCAGCCCGGACCGGGGAGAGCTGTTTTTT.

The V and J genes are TRBV9 and TRBJ2-3; possible D gene TRBD1, 6 bases. The germline V gene has CDR1 SGDLS and CDR2 YYNGEE. CDR3 size: 14 residues. Deletions cut 5 bases from V and 4 bases from J, with 14 bases between. CDR3 DNA: TGTGCCAGCAGTACTACAGGGTTCGCAGATACGCAGTATTTT. Amino acid sequence: CASSTTGFADTQYF.

The genes are TRBV29-1 and TRBJ1-1, with D maybe TRBD1 (5 bases). Germline V gene sequence: CDR1 SQVTM, CDR2 ANQGSEA. Deletions cut 3 bases from V and 4 bases from J, with 12 bases between. The length of the CDR3 is 13 residues. The CDR3 here is CSVESQGGTEAFF. CDR3 sequence (DNA): TGCAGCGTTGAGAGTCAGGGAGGCACTGAAGCTTTCTTT.

The CDR3 nucleotides read TGTGCCAGCAGCTTACCGAAAGAGGGGCGGTTAAGCACAGATACGCAGTATTTT. It is translated as CASSLPKEGRLSTDTQYF. The chain couples TRBV7-8 to TRBJ2-3; D possibly matches TRBD1 or TRBD2 (5 bases each). Germline CDR1 and CDR2: SGHVS and FQNEAQ. V was trimmed by 2 bases and J by 0 bases, leaving 18 bases between them. The CDR3 consists of 18 residues.

The chain couples TRBV6-5 to TRBJ1-1; TRBD1 might be the D (5 bases). In germline, CDR1 is MNHEY, CDR2 SVGAGI. V dropped 2 bases and J dropped 1 base, with 8 bases sitting between them. The CDR3 covers 14 residues. The CDR3 here is CASSYRQGNTEAFF. For the CDR3, the DNA is TGTGCCAGCAGTTACAGGCAGGGGAACACTGAAGCTTTCTTT.

V and J are TRBV5-4 and TRBJ2-7; no clear D. Between the trimmed V and J ends, which lost 4 bases and 0 bases, there was a span of 11 bases. The CDR3 sequence is 14 residues long. Germline V CDR1 and CDR2: SGHNT, YYREEE (reference sequence). The CDR3 DNA sequence: TGTGCCAGCAGCCCCCTCAAAGGCTCCTACGAGCAGTACTTC. Amino acids: CASSPLKGSYEQYF.

The chain combines TRBV10-3 with TRBJ2-5; D remains ambiguous. This CDR3 has 14 residues. Trimming cost V 4 bases and J 5 bases, with 14 bases left between them. From germline, CDR1 is ENHRY and CDR2 SYGVKD. This CDR3 reads CAISGSLGSETQYF. CDR3 nucleotides: TGTGCCATCAGTGGTTCCCTAGGAAGTGAGACCCAGTACTTC.

This clone has a handful of counts. CDR3 sequence reads: CASSSNRGFNYGYTF. The CDR3 nucleotides read TGTGCCAGCAGCTCTAACAGGGGGTTTAACTATGGCTACACCTTC. V and J are TRBV5-6 and TRBJ1-2, with 8 bases fitting TRBD1. Trimming at V came to 3 bases and at J to 1 base, leaving 5 bases not matched to a gene. Germline-derived CDR1 and CDR2 are SGHDT and YYEEEE. The CDR3 runs to 15 residues.

The rearrangement links TRBV10-3 to TRBJ2-3; 7 positions agree with TRBD1. In germline, CDR1 is ENHRY, CDR2 SYGVKD. V shed 3 bases and J 0 bases; nucleotides not matched to a gene: 3. CDR3 length equals 15 residues. For the CDR3, the DNA is TGTGCCATCAGTGATCTGGACAGGAGCACAGATACGCAGTATTTT. It translates to CAISDLDRSTDTQYF.

This clone is a singleton in its sample. The chain joins TRBV27 to TRBJ2-7; 10 nucleotides line up with TRBD1. This CDR3 region has 14 residues. J lost 6 bases, V lost 6 bases, and 8 bases had no gene match. Germline V gene data show CDR1 as MNHEY and CDR2 as SMNVEV (reference sequence). CDR3 in amino acids: CASRAGTGVPEQYF. In DNA, the CDR3 is TGTGCCAGCAGGGCCGGGACAGGGGTTCCCGAGCAGTACTTC.

The rearrangement uses TRBV7-3 and TRBJ1-1, with D perhaps TRBD1 (5 bases). This CDR3 is 11 amino acids long. The germline gives CDR1 SGHTA, CDR2 FQGTGA. Between the trimmed V and J ends, which lost 7 bases and 4 bases, there was a span of 7 bases. This CDR3 is CASTQGTEAFF. As DNA, the CDR3 is TGTGCCAGCACCCAGGGCACTGAAGCTTTCTTT.

In DNA form, the CDR3 reads TGTGCCAGCAGCTTAGCTCGGCTCCCGGGGGCCAATGAGCAGTTCTTC. This codes for CASSLARLPGANEQFF. The chain employs TRBV7-6 and TRBJ2-1; either TRBD1 or TRBD2 may fit D (6 bases each). V was trimmed by 0 bases and J by 6 bases, leaving 15 bases between them. The germline V gene has CDR1 SGHVS and CDR2 FNYEAQ. This CDR3 comprises 16 residues.

The chain couples TRBV6-5 to TRBJ2-1; D may be TRBD2 (6 bases). The V gene's germline CDR1 is MNHEY and CDR2 SVGAGI. This CDR3 comprises 14 residues. V was clipped by 5 bases and J by 6 bases, with 14 bases between them. The DNA of the CDR3 is TGTGCCAGCAGTATGCCGGGACTTCTCAATGAGCAGTTCTTC. Translation: CASSMPGLLNEQFF.